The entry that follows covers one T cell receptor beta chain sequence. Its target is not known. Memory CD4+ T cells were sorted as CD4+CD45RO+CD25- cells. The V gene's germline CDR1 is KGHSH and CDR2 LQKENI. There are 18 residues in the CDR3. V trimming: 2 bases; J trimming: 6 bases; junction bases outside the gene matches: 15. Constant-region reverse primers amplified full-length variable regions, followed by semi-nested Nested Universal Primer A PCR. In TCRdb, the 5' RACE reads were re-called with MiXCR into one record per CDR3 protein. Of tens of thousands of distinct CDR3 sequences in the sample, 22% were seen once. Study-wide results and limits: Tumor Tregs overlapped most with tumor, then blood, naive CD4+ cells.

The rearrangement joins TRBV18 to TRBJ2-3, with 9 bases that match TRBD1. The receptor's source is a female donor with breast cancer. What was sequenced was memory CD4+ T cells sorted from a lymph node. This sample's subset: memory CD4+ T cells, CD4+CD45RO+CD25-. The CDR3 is CASSPLPQTTGGKDTQYF. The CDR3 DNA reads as TGTGCCAGCTCACCATTACCACAAACGACAGGGGGGAAGGATACGCAGTATTTT.